This TCR beta chain appears in the sequencing data of a study of blood T cell repertoires in COVID-19. The CDR3 is 14 amino acids. Germline CDR1 is SGHDN and CDR2 is FVKESK. V gave up 6 bases and J gave up 7 bases, with 13 bases separating them. Profiled with immunoSEQ multiplex PCR; TCRdb holds only in-frame clones, not every one. The table shows some 65,000 clones, with 65% to 80% occurring only once. The sequence was collected from a woman aged 65 to 85 with acute or convalescent COVID-19. Sequences were obtained from peripheral blood. The V call is TRBV14, the J call TRBJ1-6; D uncertain. CDR3 nucleotide sequence: TGTGCCAGCAGTTTCGGGCCGGGGAATTCACCCCTCCACTTT. It encodes CASSFGPGNSPLHF.